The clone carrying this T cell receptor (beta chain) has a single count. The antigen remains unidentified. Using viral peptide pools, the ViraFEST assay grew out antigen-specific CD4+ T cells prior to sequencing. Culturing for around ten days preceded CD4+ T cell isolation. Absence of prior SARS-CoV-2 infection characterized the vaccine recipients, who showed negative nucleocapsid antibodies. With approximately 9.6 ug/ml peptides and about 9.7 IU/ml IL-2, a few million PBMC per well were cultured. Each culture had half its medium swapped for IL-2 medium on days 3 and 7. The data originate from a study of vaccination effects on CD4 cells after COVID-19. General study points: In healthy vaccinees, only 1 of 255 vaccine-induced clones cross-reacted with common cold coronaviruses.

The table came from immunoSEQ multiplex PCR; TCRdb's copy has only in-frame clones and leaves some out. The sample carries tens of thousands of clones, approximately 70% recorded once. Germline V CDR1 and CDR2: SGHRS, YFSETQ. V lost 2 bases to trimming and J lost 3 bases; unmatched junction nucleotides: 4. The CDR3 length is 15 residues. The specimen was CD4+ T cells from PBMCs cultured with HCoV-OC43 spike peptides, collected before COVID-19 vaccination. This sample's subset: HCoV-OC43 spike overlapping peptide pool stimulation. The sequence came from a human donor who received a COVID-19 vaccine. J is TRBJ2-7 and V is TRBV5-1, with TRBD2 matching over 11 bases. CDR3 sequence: CASSFLAGGNYEQYV. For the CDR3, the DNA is TGCGCCAGCAGCTTCCTAGCGGGGGGTAACTACGAGCAGTACGTC.